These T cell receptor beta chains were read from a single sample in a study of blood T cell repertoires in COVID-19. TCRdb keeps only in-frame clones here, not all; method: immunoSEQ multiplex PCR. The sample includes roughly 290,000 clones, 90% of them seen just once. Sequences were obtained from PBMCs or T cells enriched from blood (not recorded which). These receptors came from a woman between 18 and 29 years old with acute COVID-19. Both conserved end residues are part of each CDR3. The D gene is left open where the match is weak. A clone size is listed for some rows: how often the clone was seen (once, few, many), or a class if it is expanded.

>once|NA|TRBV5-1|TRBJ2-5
CASSSTGLETQYF
TGCGCCAGCAGCTCAACAGGGCTTGAGACCCAGTACTTC
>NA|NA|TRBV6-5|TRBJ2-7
CASSTTSYEQYF
TGTGCCAGCAGTACCACATCTTACGAGCAGTACTTC
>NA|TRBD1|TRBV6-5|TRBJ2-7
CASSYPGQGAVEQYF
TGTGCCAGCAGTTACCCCGGACAGGGGGCTGTCGAGCAGTACTTC
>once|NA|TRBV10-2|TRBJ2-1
CASSVLQDSYNEQFF
TGCGCCAGCAGTGTATTACAGGACTCCTACAATGAGCAGTTCTTC
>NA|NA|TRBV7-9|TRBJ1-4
CASSTGQTATNEKLFF
TGTGCCAGCAGCACAGGACAGACCGCAACTAATGAAAAACTGTTTTTT
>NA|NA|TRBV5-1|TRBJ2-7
CASSLVGRNPYEQYF
TGCGCCAGCAGCTTGGTTGGCCGAAATCCCTACGAGCAGTACTTC
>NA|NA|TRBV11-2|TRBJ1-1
CASSLDGAGNTEAFF
TGTGCCAGCAGCTTAGATGGAGCGGGGAACACTGAAGCTTTCTTT
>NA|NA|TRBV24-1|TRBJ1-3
CATSQGAGNTIYF
TGTGCCACCAGTCAGGGTGCCGGAAACACCATATATTTT
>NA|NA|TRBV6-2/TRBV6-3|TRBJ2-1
CASSYSLEYEQFF
TGTGCCAGCAGTTACTCTCTCGAGTATGAGCAGTTCTTC
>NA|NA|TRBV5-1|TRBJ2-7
CASSWTPAYGMGDEQYF
TGCGCCAGCAGCTGGACCCCCGCGTACGGGATGGGAGACGAGCAGTACTTC
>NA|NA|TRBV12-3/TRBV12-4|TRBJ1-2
CASRTGLYGYTF
TGTGCCAGCAGGACAGGACTCTATGGCTACACCTTC
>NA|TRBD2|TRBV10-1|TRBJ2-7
CASSELAGSYEQYF
TGCGCCAGCAGTGAACTAGCGGGGAGTTACGAGCAGTACTTC
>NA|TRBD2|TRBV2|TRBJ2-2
CASRQTSGLMTGELFF
TGTGCCAGCCGCCAGACTAGCGGGTTGATGACCGGGGAGCTGTTTTTT
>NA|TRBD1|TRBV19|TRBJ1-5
CASSTRQGSGNQPQHF
TGTGCCAGTAGTACCAGACAGGGGAGTGGTAATCAGCCCCAGCATTTT
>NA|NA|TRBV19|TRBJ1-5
CASSIVAGPGQPQHF
TGTGCCAGTAGTATAGTGGCAGGTCCAGGTCAGCCCCAGCATTTT
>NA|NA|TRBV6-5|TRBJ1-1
CASSYQGLNTEAFF
TGTGCCAGCAGTTACCAGGGCCTGAACACTGAAGCTTTCTTT
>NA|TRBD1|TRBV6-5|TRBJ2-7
CASSRQGSYEQYF
TGTGCCAGCTCCCGACAGGGATCCTACGAGCAGTACTTC
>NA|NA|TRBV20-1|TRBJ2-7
CSARRIYEQYF
TGCAGTGCTAGGAGAATATACGAGCAGTACTTC
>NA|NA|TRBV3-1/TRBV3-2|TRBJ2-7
CASSQPDSSYEQYF
TGTGCCAGCAGCCAACCGGACAGCTCCTACGAGCAGTACTTC
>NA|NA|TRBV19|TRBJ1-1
CASSNPGGANTEAFF
TGTGCCAGTAGCAACCCCGGGGGGGCGAACACTGAAGCTTTCTTT
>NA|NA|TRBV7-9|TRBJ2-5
CASSWERTAETQYF
TGTGCCAGCAGCTGGGAACGGACAGCAGAGACCCAGTACTTC
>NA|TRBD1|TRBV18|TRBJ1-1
CASSPDRGPNTEAFF
TGTGCCAGCTCACCAGACAGGGGGCCGAACACTGAAGCTTTCTTT
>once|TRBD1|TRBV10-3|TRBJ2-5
CAIRTGTEETQYF
TGTGCCATCAGGACCGGGACAGAAGAGACCCAGTACTTC
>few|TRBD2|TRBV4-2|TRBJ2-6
CASSLQAGGAGANVLTF
TGTGCCAGCAGCCTTCAAGCGGGAGGGGCTGGGGCCAACGTCCTGACTTTC
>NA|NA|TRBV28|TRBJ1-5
CASSFLGGNQPQHF
TGTGCCAGCAGTTTCCTCGGGGGCAATCAGCCCCAGCATTTT
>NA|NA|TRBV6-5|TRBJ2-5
CASSRTPLGETQYF
TGTGCCAGCAGTAGGACTCCCTTGGGGGAGACCCAGTACTTC
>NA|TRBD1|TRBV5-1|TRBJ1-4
CASSIQGGTNEKLFF
TGCGCCAGCAGCATACAGGGGGGAACTAATGAAAAACTGTTTTTT
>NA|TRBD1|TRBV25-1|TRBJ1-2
CASRGDRGYGYTF
TGTGCCAGCAGGGGGGACAGGGGCTATGGCTACACCTTC
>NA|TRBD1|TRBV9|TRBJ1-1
CASSAGQGPLGAFF
TGTGCCAGCAGCGCGGGACAGGGTCCGTTGGGAGCTTTCTTT
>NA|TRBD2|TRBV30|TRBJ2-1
CAWSLGTSKDEQFF
TGTGCCTGGAGTCTTGGGACTAGCAAGGATGAGCAGTTCTTC
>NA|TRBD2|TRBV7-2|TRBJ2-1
CASSFKRENEQFF
TGTGCCAGCAGCTTTAAGCGGGAGAATGAGCAGTTCTTC
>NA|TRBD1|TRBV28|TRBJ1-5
CASSSIDRDNQPQHF
TGTGCCAGCAGTTCCATAGACAGGGACAATCAGCCCCAGCATTTT
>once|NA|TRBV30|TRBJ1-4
CAWSEGLGLNEKLFF
TGTGCCTGGAGTGAAGGACTGGGCCTTAATGAAAAACTGTTTTTT
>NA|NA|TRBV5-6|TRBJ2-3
CASSLWGVPDTQYF
TGTGCCAGCAGCTTGTGGGGGGTTCCAGATACGCAGTATTTT
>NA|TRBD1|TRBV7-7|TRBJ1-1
CASSLVGQGARGTEAFF
TGTGCTAGCAGCTTAGTGGGACAGGGGGCGCGGGGCACTGAAGCTTTCTTT
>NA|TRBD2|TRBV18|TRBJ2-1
CASSKRLAGSYNEQFF
TGTGCCAGCTCGAAAAGACTAGCGGGCTCCTACAATGAGCAGTTCTTC
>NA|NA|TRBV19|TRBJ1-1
CASSRRAEVFTEAFF
TGTGCCAGTAGCCGGAGGGCTGAGGTATTCACTGAAGCTTTCTTT
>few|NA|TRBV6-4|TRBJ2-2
CASSDVGDTGELFF
TGTGCCAGCAGTGACGTAGGGGACACCGGGGAGCTGTTTTTT
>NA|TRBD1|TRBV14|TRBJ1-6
CASSHRRTGRRSPLHF
TGTGCCAGCAGCCATCGGCGGACAGGGAGGCGTTCACCCCTCCACTTT
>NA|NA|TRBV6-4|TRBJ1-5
CASSVQANQPQHF
TGTGCCAGCAGTGTGCAGGCCAATCAGCCCCAGCATTTT
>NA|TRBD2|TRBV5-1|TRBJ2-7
CASSSGLAGGPGEQYF
TGCGCCAGCAGCTCAGGACTAGCGGGAGGGCCGGGGGAGCAGTACTTC